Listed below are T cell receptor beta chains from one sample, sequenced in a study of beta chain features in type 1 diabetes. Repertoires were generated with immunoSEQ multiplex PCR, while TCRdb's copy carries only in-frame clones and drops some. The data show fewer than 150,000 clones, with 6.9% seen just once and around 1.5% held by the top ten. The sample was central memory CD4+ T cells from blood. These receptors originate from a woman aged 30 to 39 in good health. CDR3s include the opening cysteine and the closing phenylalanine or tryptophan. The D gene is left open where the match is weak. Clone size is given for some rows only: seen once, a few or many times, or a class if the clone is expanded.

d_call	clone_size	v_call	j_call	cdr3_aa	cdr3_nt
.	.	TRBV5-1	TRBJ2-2	CASSLVNTGELFF	TGCGCCAGCAGCCTGGTAAACACCGGGGAGCTGTTTTTT
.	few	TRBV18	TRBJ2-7	CASKGQSYEQYF	TGTGCCAGCAAAGGACAGTCCTACGAGCAGTACTTC
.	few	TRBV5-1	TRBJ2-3	CASSPRQGGPTDTQYF	TGCGCCAGCAGCCCTCGACAGGGAGGACCCACAGATACGCAGTATTTT
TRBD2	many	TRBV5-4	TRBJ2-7	CASSPTGTSATYEQYF	TGTGCCAGCAGCCCCACCGGGACTAGCGCGACCTACGAGCAGTACTTC
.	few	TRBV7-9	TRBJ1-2	CASSHHGGAANYGYTF	TGTGCCAGCAGCCACCACGGGGGGGCCGCGAACTATGGCTACACCTTC
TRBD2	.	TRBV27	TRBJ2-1	CASSSPSGRAREQFF	TGTGCCAGCAGTTCACCTAGCGGGAGGGCACGGGAGCAGTTCTTC
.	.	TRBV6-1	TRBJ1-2	CASSEAVRSGGYTF	TGTGCCAGCAGTGAAGCCGTACGGTCCGGTGGCTACACCTTC
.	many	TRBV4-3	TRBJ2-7	CASSQDLRTDHYEQYF	TGCGCCAGCAGCCAAGATCTCAGGACAGACCACTACGAGCAGTACTTC
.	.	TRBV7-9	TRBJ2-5	CASSLVLARVETQYF	TGTGCCAGCAGCTTAGTTCTAGCGAGAGTCGAGACCCAGTACTTC
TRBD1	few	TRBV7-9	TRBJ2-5	CASSLDAGGSETQYF	TGTGCCAGCAGCTTAGACGCAGGGGGAAGCGAGACCCAGTACTTC
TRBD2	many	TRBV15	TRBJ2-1	CATSPGVAGYNEQFF	TGTGCCACCAGCCCCGGGGTAGCGGGATACAATGAGCAGTTCTTC
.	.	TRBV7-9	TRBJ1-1	CASSFIPGKGEAFF	TGTGCCAGCAGCTTTATTCCAGGGAAAGGTGAAGCTTTCTTT
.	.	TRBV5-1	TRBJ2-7	CASSSGGQLVYEQYF	TGCGCCAGCAGCTCCGGGGGACAGTTGGTCTACGAGCAGTACTTC
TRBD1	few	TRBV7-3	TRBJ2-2	CASSPQGQGYGELFF	TGTGCCAGCAGCCCCCAGGGACAGGGGTACGGGGAGCTGTTTTTT
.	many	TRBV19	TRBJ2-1	CASSKSAREQFF	TGTGCCAGTAGTAAAAGCGCCCGGGAGCAGTTCTTC
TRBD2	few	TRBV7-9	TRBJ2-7	CASSLDSGSSYEQYF	TGTGCCAGCAGCTTAGATAGCGGGAGTTCCTACGAGCAGTACTTC
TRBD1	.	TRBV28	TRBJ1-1	CASSLIRDRDLNTEAFF	TGTGCCAGCAGTTTAATCCGGGACAGGGACTTGAACACTGAAGCTTTCTTT
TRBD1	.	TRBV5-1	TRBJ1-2	CASSRTGDEGYTF	TGCGCCAGCAGCCGGACAGGGGATGAAGGCTACACCTTC
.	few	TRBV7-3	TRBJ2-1	CASSPRLESGEQFF	TGTGCCAGCAGCCCCCGACTAGAATCGGGCGAGCAGTTCTTC
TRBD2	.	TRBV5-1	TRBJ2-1	CASRTSLAGLGDEQFF	TGCGCCAGCAGAACTTCCCTAGCGGGTCTGGGCGATGAGCAGTTCTTC
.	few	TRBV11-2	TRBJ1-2	CASSQDSLYGYTF	TGTGCCAGCAGCCAAGACAGCCTCTATGGCTACACCTTC
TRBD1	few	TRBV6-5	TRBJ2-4	CASMGTGLRNIQYF	TGTGCCAGCATGGGGACAGGTTTGAGGAACATTCAGTACTTC
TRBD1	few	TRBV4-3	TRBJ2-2	CASSLGQVAGELFF	TGCGCCAGCAGCCTAGGACAGGTGGCCGGGGAGCTGTTTTTT
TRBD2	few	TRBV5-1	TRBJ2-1	CASSLGSGNSYNEQFF	TGCGCCAGCAGCCTGGGTAGCGGGAACTCCTACAATGAGCAGTTCTTC
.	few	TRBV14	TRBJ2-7	CASSVYSGPYEQYF	TGTGCCAGCTCCGTCTATAGCGGTCCCTACGAGCAGTACTTC
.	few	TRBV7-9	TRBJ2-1	CASSPQSVASSEQFF	TGTGCCAGCAGCCCACAATCGGTGGCTAGCTCTGAGCAGTTCTTC
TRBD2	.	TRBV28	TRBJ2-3	CASKGSSGEPSTDTQYF	TGTGCCAGCAAGGGGTCTAGCGGAGAACCTAGCACAGATACGCAGTATTTT
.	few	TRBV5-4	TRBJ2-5	CASSLGTGEGETQYF	TGTGCCAGCAGCTTGGGAACGGGAGAGGGGGAGACCCAGTACTTC
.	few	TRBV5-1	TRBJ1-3	CASSLESGTIYF	TGCGCCAGCAGCTTGGAGTCGGGAACCATATATTTT
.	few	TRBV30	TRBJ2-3	CAWSNYRTDTQYF	TGTGCCTGGAGCAACTATCGCACAGATACGCAGTATTTT
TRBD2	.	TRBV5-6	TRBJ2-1	CASSSAGVDNEQFF	TGTGCCAGCAGCTCGGCGGGAGTCGACAATGAGCAGTTCTTC
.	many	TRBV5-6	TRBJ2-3	CASRLHHTDTQYF	TGTGCCAGCAGACTTCACCACACAGATACGCAGTATTTT
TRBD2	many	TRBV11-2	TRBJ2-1	CASSPPGLAGVNEQFF	TGTGCCAGCAGCCCCCCGGGACTAGCGGGAGTGAATGAGCAGTTCTTC
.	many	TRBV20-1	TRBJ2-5	CSASQETQYF	TGCAGTGCTTCGCAAGAGACCCAGTACTTC
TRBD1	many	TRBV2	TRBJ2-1	CASGALGQGKNEQFF	TGTGCCAGCGGCGCTCTGGGACAGGGGAAAAATGAGCAGTTCTTC
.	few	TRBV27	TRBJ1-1	CASSANTGPEAFF	TGTGCCAGCAGTGCAAATACAGGGCCTGAAGCTTTCTTT
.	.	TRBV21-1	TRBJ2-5	CASSEGESLRTQYF	TGTGCCAGCAGCGAGGGAGAAAGCCTCCGGACCCAGTACTTC
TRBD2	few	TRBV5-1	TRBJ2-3	CASSLGFSGTGTDTQYF	TGCGCCAGCAGCTTGGGCTTTAGCGGGACCGGCACAGATACGCAGTATTTT
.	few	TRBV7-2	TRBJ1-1	CASLDLWGAGTMNTEAFF	TGTGCCAGCCTTGACCTCTGGGGGGCGGGGACTATGAACACTGAAGCTTTCTTT
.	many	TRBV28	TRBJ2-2	CASSFQRNTGELFF	TGTGCCAGCAGTTTCCAGCGTAACACCGGGGAGCTGTTTTTT
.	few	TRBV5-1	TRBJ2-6	CASSLGGWSSGANVLTF	TGCGCCAGCAGCTTGGGCGGATGGAGCTCTGGGGCCAACGTCCTGACTTTC
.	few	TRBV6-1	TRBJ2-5	CASSPRETQYF	TGTGCCAGCAGCCCCAGAGAGACCCAGTACTTC
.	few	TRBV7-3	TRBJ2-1	CASSDRKSSYNEQFF	TGTGCCAGCAGCGACAGGAAGAGCTCCTACAATGAGCAGTTCTTC
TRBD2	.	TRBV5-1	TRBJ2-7	CASSVGTSGYEQYF	TGCGCCAGCAGCGTCGGTACTAGCGGGTACGAGCAGTACTTC
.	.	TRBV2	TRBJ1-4	CASIERRENEKLFF	TGTGCCAGCATCGAGCGGCGGGAGAATGAAAAACTGTTTTTT
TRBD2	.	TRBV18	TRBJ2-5	CASSPSQLAEETQYF	TGTGCCAGCTCACCGTCGCAACTAGCGGAAGAGACCCAGTACTTC
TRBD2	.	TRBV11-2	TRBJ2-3	CASRGSGRESGTDTQYF	TGTGCCAGCCGGGGGAGTGGGAGGGAATCTGGGACAGATACGCAGTATTTT
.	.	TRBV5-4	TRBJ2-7	CASSHGQKQQYF	TGTGCCAGCAGCCATGGACAAAAACAGCAGTACTTC
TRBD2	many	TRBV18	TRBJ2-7	CASSPASGREQYF	TGTGCCAGCTCACCAGCTAGCGGGAGGGAGCAGTACTTC
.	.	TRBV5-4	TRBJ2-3	CASSREAERPTDTQYF	TGTGCCAGCAGCCGAGAAGCGGAAAGACCCACAGATACGCAGTATTTT
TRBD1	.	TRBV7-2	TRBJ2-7	CASSRSGTGLSEQYF	TGTGCCAGCAGCCGATCCGGGACAGGGCTCTCCGAGCAGTACTTC